Each of the 31 T cell receptor beta chains below was sequenced from the same sample in a study of regulatory T cells in long-lasting Graves disease. Time point of the sample: newly diagnosed GD, antithyroid drugs for less than 3 months. There was RNA extracted from PBMCs, and the TCR library was made from it. Arm-PCR with iRepertoire HTBI primers amplified the CDR3 regions for these TCR beta libraries. TCRdb re-called the multiplex PCR reads through MiXCR, storing one row per CDR3 protein. This sample has around 480,000 distinct CDR3 sequences, with around 15% found just once. This sample was also put to use in a study of T cells in Graves' hyperthyroidism and ophthalmopathy.

The specimen was peripheral blood mononuclear cells (PBMCs), collected at new diagnosis, from a patient treated with antithyroid drugs. Every receptor here comes from a man aged 40-50 years with Graves disease.

This clonotype was detected many times. The CDR3 region is CASSLAGASYNEQFF. DNA for the CDR3: TGTGCCAGCAGCTTAGCGGGAGCCTCCTACAATGAGCAGTTCTTC. The V gene is TRBV11-3, the J gene TRBJ2-1, with D perhaps matching TRBD2 (6 bases). Trimming removed 1 base at V and 0 bases at J, with 7 bases between. Germline V gene data show CDR1 as SGHNT and CDR2 as YENEEA. The CDR3 sequence is 15 residues long.

This chain uses TRBV7-9 with TRBJ2-3, with 8 bases matching TRBD2. V was clipped by 1 base and J by 0 bases; unmatched bases: 12. CDR1 and CDR2 from the germline V gene are SEHNR and FQNEAQ (reference sequence). This CDR3 has 19 amino acids. The CDR3 DNA reads as TGTGCCAGCAGCTTAGGACTAGGAGCGGGAGAATTCAGCACAGATACGCAGTATTTT. It specifies CASSLGLGAGEFSTDTQYF. Full variable domain (outside the CDR3, taken from reference TRBV7-9 and TRBJ2-3): DTGVSQNPRHKITKRGQNVTFRCDPISEHNRLYWYRQTLGQGPEFLTYFQNEAQLEKSRLLSDRFSAERPKGSFSTLEIQRTEQGDSAMYLCASSLGLGAGEFSTDTQYFGPGTRLTVL.

The V call is TRBV11-2, the J call TRBJ2-1; 10 nucleotides align to TRBD2. The CDR3 has 17 amino acids. The V segment lost 0 bases and the J segment 6 bases; nucleotides outside the gene matches: 8. CDR1 is SGHAT, CDR2 FQNNGV, per germline. The CDR3 is CASSLDPASGRANEQFF. CDR3 DNA sequence: TGTGCCAGCAGCTTAGATCCGGCTAGCGGGAGAGCCAATGAGCAGTTCTTC.

This clonotype was detected many times. One end of the junction fails to match germline, which may point to a read error. This chain connects TRBV28 to TRBJ2-3; D is possibly TRBD1 (5 bases). Germline values: CDR1 MDHEN, CDR2 SYDVKM. The CDR3 consists of 13 residues. CDR3 residues: CASSLFNLGRSNF. CDR3 sequence (DNA): TGTGCCAGCAGTTTATTCAATCTGGGGCGGAGTAATTTT. The full variable domain, its missing parts supplied by reference TRBV28 and TRBJ2-3, is DVKVTQSSRYLVKRTGEKVFLECVQDMDHENMFWYRQDPGLGLRLIYFSYDVKMKEKGDIPEGYSVSREKKERFSLILESASTNQTSMYLCASSLFNLGRSNFGPGTRLTVL.

The chain is built from TRBV6-1 and TRBJ2-3; D possibly corresponds to TRBD2 (5 bases). V lost 5 bases, J lost 7 bases, and 22 bases lay in between. The length of the CDR3 is 16 residues. Germline CDR1 MNHNS, CDR2 SASEGT. The CDR3 reads CASSKRTRPGPNTQYF. In nucleotides, the CDR3 is TGTGCCAGCAGTAAAAGAACTAGGCCCGGCCCGAATACGCAGTATTTT.

This clonotype has a count of ten or more. The genes are TRBV6-1 and TRBJ1-2; 7 nucleotides align to TRBD1. The CDR3 sequence is 12 residues long. The J segment lost 2 bases and the V segment lost 8 bases, leaving 2 bases of the junction unmatched. From germline, CDR1 is MNHNS and CDR2 SASEGT. The CDR3 bases are TGTGCCAGCCCGGGACAGAACTATGGCTACACCTTC. It translates to CASPGQNYGYTF.

V is TRBV9 and J is TRBJ2-3, with TRBD2 as a possible D gene (5 bases). Germline V CDR1 and CDR2: SGDLS, YYNGEE. The CDR3 runs 17 residues. V lost 0 bases and J 0 bases, leaving 14 bases between the germline ends. CDR3: CASSVGSERISTDTQYF. In DNA form, the CDR3 reads TGTGCCAGCAGCGTAGGGTCTGAGCGGATTAGCACAGATACGCAGTATTTT.

This clonotype was counted at least ten times. J is TRBJ2-1 and V is TRBV4-2, with a weak D call TRBD2 (5 bases). In germline, CDR1 is LGHNA, CDR2 YNFKEQ. V was pared by 2 bases and J by 8 bases, with 13 bases between. The CDR3 has 14 amino acids. CDR3 DNA sequence: TGTGCCAGCAGCCAACCCGGAGTCGGGGATGAGCAGTTCTTC. Protein sequence: CASSQPGVGDEQFF.

The gene calls are TRBV24-1 and TRBJ2-1; possibly TRBD2 for D (5 bases). The germline V gene encodes CDR1 KGHDR and CDR2 SFDVKD. The CDR3 has 16 residues. With 3 bases removed from V and 0 bases from J, the gap between germline ends came to 11 bases. The CDR3 DNA reads TGTGCCACCAGTGATACTGGACTTCACTCCTACAATGAGCAGTTCTTC. Its protein is CATSDTGLHSYNEQFF.

The V gene is TRBV3-1, the J gene TRBJ2-5, with 7 nucleotides matching TRBD2. The CDR3 contains 17 residues. V was pared by 6 bases and J by 2 bases, with 15 bases of the junction left unmatched. The germline gives CDR1 LGHDT, CDR2 YNNKEL (reference sequence). The CDR3 DNA follows: TGTGCCAGCAGTACCATAGCGGGCTCGATGATTCAAGAGACCCAGTACTTC. As protein: CASSTIAGSMIQETQYF.

Ten or more counts support this clonotype. The rearrangement links TRBV24-1 to TRBJ2-3; D gene unclear. The CDR3 runs to 17 residues. The V gene's germline CDR1 is KGHDR and CDR2 SFDVKD. The V end lost 0 bases, the J end lost 1 base, and 13 bases lay between the germline ends. The CDR3 coding sequence is TGTGCCACCAGTGATTTGCGGAAGGGTTCCCGCACAGATACGCAGTATTTT. Protein product: CATSDLRKGSRTDTQYF.

This clonotype has ten or more counts. The V gene is TRBV28, the J gene TRBJ2-3; TRBD1 agrees at 9 bases. Germline trimming cut 8 bases from V and 4 bases from J; bases unmatched to any gene: 10. The CDR3 covers 15 residues. CDR1 and CDR2 (germline): MDHEN, SYDVKM. In DNA form, the CDR3 reads TGTGCCAGCCGGGCCCGGACAGGGGCCGCAGATACGCAGTATTTT. Protein product: CASRARTGAADTQYF.

The chain combines TRBV5-5 with TRBJ2-1; 10 bases line up with TRBD1. CDR1 and CDR2 (germline): SGHKS, YYEKEE (reference sequence). CDR3 length: 14 residues. CDR3 in amino acids: CGTNRDRGRNEQFF. As DNA, the CDR3 is TGTGGGACAAACCGGGACAGGGGTAGGAATGAGCAGTTCTTC.

This clonotype was counted once. This chain links TRBV2 with TRBJ2-5; 7 bases agree with TRBD2. Trimming at V came to 6 bases and at J to 2 bases, leaving 12 bases not matched to a gene. Germline V gene lookup returns CDR1 SNHLY and CDR2 FYNNEI. The length of the CDR3 is 16 residues. The CDR3: CASRPGGGWRQETQYF. In DNA, the CDR3 is TGTGCCAGCAGGCCGGGGGGAGGGTGGAGACAAGAGACCCAGTACTTC.

Many counts were recorded for this clonotype. This rearrangement joins TRBV11-2 to TRBJ2-7; weak D call: TRBD2 (6 bases). The germline V gene has CDR1 SGHAT and CDR2 FQNNGV. This CDR3 contains 14 residues. The ends were cut back, 4 bases at V and 7 bases at J, with 17 bases in the middle. CDR3 residues: CASSSGREFWEQYF. CDR3 coding DNA: TGTGCCAGCAGCTCTGGACGGGAGTTTTGGGAGCAGTACTTC.

This clonotype was seen many times. J is TRBJ2-7 and V is TRBV28; 9 bases map to TRBD2. The CDR3 loop spans 14 amino acids. The germline V gene has CDR1 MDHEN and CDR2 SYDVKM. Trimming cost V 2 bases and J 6 bases; bases outside gene matches: 5. The CDR3 DNA follows: TGTGCCAGCAGTTTAGGTCTAGCGGGAAGCGAGCAGTACTTC. Protein: CASSLGLAGSEQYF.

This clonotype was recorded only once. The chain combines TRBV10-3 with TRBJ2-4, with D perhaps assigned TRBD1 or TRBD2 (5 bases each). Per the germline V gene, CDR1 is ENHRY and CDR2 is SYGVKD. V lost 7 bases to trimming and J lost 9 bases, with 16 bases between them. This CDR3 is 13 amino acids long. CDR3 protein: CAITGTPEGIQYF. In DNA, the CDR3 is TGTGCCATCACCGGGACCCCCGAAGGCATTCAGTACTTC.

This clonotype was counted at least ten times. The V call is TRBV7-2, the J call TRBJ2-1, with TRBD2 matching over 9 bases. The CDR3 extends over 18 amino acids. Germline trimming cut 1 base from V and 4 bases from J; bases unmatched to any gene: 11. Germline V gene data show CDR1 as SGHTA and CDR2 as FQGNSA. The CDR3 reads CASSLGPRLAALYNEQFF. The CDR3 nucleotides are TGTGCCAGCAGCTTAGGACCGAGACTAGCGGCTCTTTACAATGAGCAGTTCTTC.

The J gene is TRBJ2-3, the V gene TRBV5-1; no reliable D call. V lost 2 bases and J lost 3, with 13 bases in between. CDR3 length: 15 residues. Germline V gene lookup returns CDR1 SGHRS and CDR2 YFSETQ. Here the CDR3 reads CASSLSRSRTDTQYF. The CDR3, as DNA: TGCGCCAGCAGCTTATCGAGATCACGGACAGATACGCAGTATTTT.

This clonotype showed up just a few times. The chain uses TRBV5-1 and TRBJ1-2; D call uncertain. The CDR3 consists of 12 residues. The V and J ends lost 5 bases and 4 bases respectively, with 9 bases between them. Per the germline V gene, CDR1 is SGHRS and CDR2 is YFSETQ. The CDR3 is CASSDNSYGYTF. DNA for the CDR3: TGCGCCAGCAGTGACAACAGCTATGGCTACACCTTC. The complete variable domain, with remaining parts taken from reference TRBV5-1 and TRBJ1-2, reads KAGVTQTPRYLIKTRGQQVTLSCSPISGHRSVSWYQQTPGQGLQFLFEYFSETQRNKGNFPGRFSGRQFSNSRSEMNVSTLELGDSALYLCASSDNSYGYTFGSGTRLTVV.

The chain carries TRBV13 and TRBJ2-6; no reliable D call. The CDR3 is 15 residues long. The germline V gene has CDR1 PRHDT and CDR2 FYEKMQ (reference sequence). CDR3 coding DNA: TGTCGGGCGGTCCAAGAGAACTCTGGGGCCAACGTCCTGACTTTC. It is translated as CRAVQENSGANVLTF.

This clonotype was detected many times. V is TRBV30 and J is TRBJ2-1; 7 bases align to TRBD1. V shed 5 bases, J shed 0 bases, and the junction held 4 bases outside the gene matches. The CDR3 runs to 14 residues. Looked up from germline, CDR1 is GTSNPN and CDR2 is SVGIG (reference sequence). In DNA, the CDR3 is TGTGCCTGGGGGGCAGGGGGCTCCTACAATGAGCAGTTCTTC. It specifies CAWGAGGSYNEQFF.

This clonotype was observed at least ten times. V gene TRBV28 combines with J gene TRBJ1-5; maybe TRBD1 (6 bases). CDR1 MDHEN and CDR2 SYDVKM come from the germline V gene. Trimming removed 6 bases at V and 15 bases at J, with 15 bases between. CDR3 length equals 11 residues. CDR3 nucleotides: TGTGCCAGCAGCGATAACAGGGACCCGCATTTT. The encoded protein is CASSDNRDPHF.

Of note for this clonotype: Being one base from a much bigger clone, this may be a read error. The CDR3 end shows no conserved phenylalanine or tryptophan, and so a read error is likely. The chain couples TRBV10-3 to TRBJ2-5, with D perhaps given as TRBD1 or TRBD2 (5 bases each). CDR3 length: 14 residues. V lost 10 bases to trimming and J lost 0 bases, with 15 bases between them. Per the germline V gene, CDR1 is ENHRY and CDR2 is SYGVKD. CDR3 bases: TGTGCCACCCAAGGGGAGCTAGACCAAGAGACCCAGTACCTC. This codes for CATQGELDQETQYL.

In this sample, this clonotype turned up a few times. CDR3 coding DNA: TGCGCCAGCAGCCAAATTCCCGGGGGACAGAGCTCCTACGAGCAGTACTTC. Residues: CASSQIPGGQSSYEQYF. The chain has TRBV4-1 and TRBJ2-7; D possibly corresponds to TRBD1 (7 bases). Germline V gives CDR1 MGHRA, CDR2 YSYEKL. This CDR3 is 17 amino acids long. The germline V and J ends were trimmed by 2 bases and 0 bases, with 17 bases remaining between them.

This chain links TRBV29-1 with TRBJ1-3; D gene uncertain. The CDR3 totals 13 residues. The germline V gene encodes CDR1 SQVTM and CDR2 ANQGSEA. V lost 4 bases to trimming and J lost 0 bases, with 7 bases between them. As DNA, the CDR3 is TGCAGCGTTGTTTCCAGCTCTGGAAACACCATATATTTT. This codes for CSVVSSSGNTIYF.

This rearrangement joins TRBV7-3 to TRBJ2-1; D call uncertain. Germline assignment: CDR1 SGHTA and CDR2 FQGTGA. Trimming took off 4 bases at V and 4 bases at J, with 8 bases between the two ends. The CDR3 has 13 amino acids. The CDR3 region has the DNA TGTGCCAGCAGCTACGACCAGTACAATGAGCAGTTCTTC. This codes for CASSYDQYNEQFF.

This clonotype was recorded at least ten times. The chain combines TRBV10-2 with TRBJ2-7; D call uncertain. Deletions cut 10 bases from V and 3 bases from J, with 13 bases between. This CDR3 is 12 amino acids long. Germline V gene sequence: CDR1 WSHSY, CDR2 SAAADI. The DNA for the CDR3 is TGCGCCACCGGGCTTGGATACTACGAGCAGTACTTC. As protein: CATGLGYYEQYF.

In its sample, this clonotype was seen many times. The V and J genes are TRBV20-1 and TRBJ2-7; 10 bases map to TRBD2. The CDR3 covers 15 residues. The junction had 9 bases not matched to a gene; V was cut back by 5 bases and J by 2 bases. The V gene's germline CDR1 is DFQATT and CDR2 SNEGSKA (reference sequence). CDR3 bases: TGCAGTGCTCTGAAACCCAGCGGGAGGGCCTACGAGCAGTACTTC. This encodes CSALKPSGRAYEQYF.

In its sample, this clonotype was seen many times. The genes are TRBV6-1 and TRBJ2-7; 8 bases align to TRBD2. With V trimmed by 8 bases and J by 3 bases, 15 bases remained unmatched. Germline V gene data show CDR1 as MNHNS and CDR2 as SASEGT. The CDR3 contains 16 residues. The CDR3 sequence is CASSFSYGTSNYEQYF. CDR3 nucleotides: TGTGCCAGCTCTTTCTCCTACGGGACTAGTAACTACGAGCAGTACTTC.

This clonotype occurred a few times. A clone one base away is much larger, so this may be a read error. The rearrangement joins TRBV28 to TRBJ2-7; TRBD2 is a possible D gene (6 bases). CDR1 and CDR2 from the germline V gene are MDHEN and SYDVKM. Trimming removed 6 bases at V and 5 bases at J, with 20 bases between. This CDR3 is built from 15 residues. The CDR3 DNA follows: TGTGCCAGCAGGCTCCAGACTAGATTAACCCACGAGCAGTACTTC. The encoded protein is CASRLQTRLTHEQYF. The entire variable domain, with the rest obtained from reference TRBV28 and TRBJ2-7, is as follows: DVKVTQSSRYLVKRTGEKVFLECVQDMDHENMFWYRQDPGLGLRLIYFSYDVKMKEKGDIPEGYSVSREKKERFSLILESASTNQTSMYLCASRLQTRLTHEQYFGPGTRLTVT.